This record looks at one TCR beta chain sequence and its context. Its antigen remains unidentified. Per-base qualities were not stored, and no clone one base away is much larger. Other DNA sequences in the same sample also yield this CDR3. These data originate in a study of Ad26.COV2.S vaccination and SARS-CoV-2 variants (dated by TCRdb to about 2021). Background on the whole study: Donors in the vaccine arm were drawn from COV1001, a phase I-IIa trial of Ad26.COV2.S in healthy adults that was multicentre, randomized, double-blind and placebo-controlled. Blinding of investigators to trial group allocation was maintained during experiments and outcome assessment. A total of 32 samples were included in the TCR-sequenced set, comprising around 19 Ad26.COV2.S vaccine recipients, 5 placebo recipients and 8 SARS-CoV-2 convalescent individuals. Ad26.COV2.S was administered intramuscularly at a dose of 5x10^10 or 1x10^11 viral particles, either as one shot or as two shots given 56 days apart. TCRbeta repertoire sequencing was used to assess the specificity and breadth of SARS-CoV-2-reactive T cell receptors after Ad26.COV2.S vaccination. Participants in the trial were split at random into five groups of five each, receiving low-dose or high-dose Ad26.COV2.S once or twice, or else placebo on both occasions. Results and caveats for the whole study, not just this receptor: The authors noted that the TCR breadth and depth analyses may have underestimated total T cell responses. The study lacked the statistical power to compare responses across vaccine doses or regimens. Vaccine and placebo recipients had comparable non-spike TCR breadth, which fits with the vaccine containing only spike. Higher spike-specific TCR breadth was observed in Ad26.COV2.S recipients than in placebo recipients (P = 0.0014). After vaccination, substantial breadth of spike-specific CD8+ and CD4+ T cell responses was reported.

The immunoSEQ Assay was used to sequence TCRbeta CDR3 regions. After extraction, genomic DNA underwent amplification by bias-controlled multiplex PCR, followed by high-throughput sequencing. In the authors' own workflow: To quantify the absolute abundance of every unique TCRbeta CDR3 region, sequences were collapsed and filtered. Usable DNA was measured by amplifying reference genes present in all nucleated cells, and TCRbeta template counts were normalized to that usable DNA to estimate T cell fraction. Repertoire TCRs were annotated as SARS-CoV-2-specific by exact matching of V gene, CDR3 amino acid sequence and J gene to a known reactive TCR set. The reference SARS-CoV-2 TCR set was obtained from MIRA and was filtered for enrichment in COVID-19-positive ImmuneCODE repertoires, whereby public or cross-reactive TCRs were removed. Using the MIRA antigens, annotated TCRs were further analysed by specific ORF or by position within an ORF. Depth was the summed frequency of annotated unique rearrangements, while breadth was defined as annotated unique rearrangements over total unique productive rearrangements. Two-sided Wilcoxon rank-sum tests were used to compare TCR breadth between groups. TCRdb retrieved this table from immuneACCESS and kept in-frame rearrangements only. Not all clones are present; in checked studies, unresolved V genes account for under half, and no reason is known for the remainder. V and J calls and clone size are given by that table; D and trimming were obtained from the DNA. This sample has fewer than 400,000 clones in its table, and more than 85% of those were observed once. Together, the top ten hold under 3.5% of the sample.

Taken with the paper, the label for treatment or condition translates to: about 20 received Ad26.COV2.S at low or high dose, single or two shots; a few received placebo; per-sample allocation not given. Repertoires of vaccine and placebo recipients were sequenced from samples taken on day 63 after the first injection. In Cohort 1b, 25 to 30 adults aged 18-55 years were enrolled at a single site in Boston, USA, between 29 July and 7 August 2020. As a vaccine, Ad26.COV2.S was a replication-incompetent adenovirus type 26 vector that expressed a prefusion-stabilized SARS-CoV-2 spike protein derived from the original Wuhan strain. The germline V gene sets CDR1 to SGHAT and CDR2 to FQNNGV. V ends up 0 bases short and J 4 bases short, with an unmatched junction base count of 4. The CDR3, cysteine through phenylalanine, is 15 amino acids long. The kept DNA is CDR3 alone, 45 bases in frame from the first base.

Material: peripheral blood, obtained in a trial of Ad26.COV2.S vaccine versus placebo. The source is a person aged 18 to 65 who received the Ad26.COV2.S COVID-19 vaccine or a placebo. This receptor chain uses TRBV11-2 and TRBJ1-2; 8 central nucleotides agree with TRBD1. Here the CDR3 is given as CASSLDSGQGYGYTF. At the DNA level, the sequence is TGTGCCAGCAGCTTAGATTCCGGACAGGGCTATGGCTACACCTTC.